This T cell receptor (beta chain) was documented in a study of cytomegalovirus exposure and HLA in healthy donors (TCRdb year 2017). For the wider study: An earlier analysis of approximately 640 of the donors reported roughly 270 Gb of sequence data and 117 million unique TCR beta sequences from 190 million or so T cells. To predict cytomegalovirus infection status, the study combined high-throughput TCR immunosequencing, statistical association of individual TCRs with disease status, and machine learning. An early release that covered about 600 HLA-typed donors contained about 300 gigabases of sequencing data and 70 million to 100 million unique TCR sequences. Among a few hundred genotyped donors of the cohort, an average of approximately 250,000 unique TCR beta nucleotide sequences were sequenced per donor, around 20% of them non-productive. In the later analysis, no new phenotypic data were used to find candidate immune exposures; instead, reliance was placed on TCR beta sequences and their occurrence across donors. About five DR-DQ haplotypes were treated as single units for association and clustering because of strong linkage in the cohort. In a later genetic analysis, genome-wide SNP genotypes for about three fifths of the 666 donors were used, and that subset was treated as a discovery cohort. All discovery cohort repertoires had been generated using a single sequencing platform. A later analysis re-analyzed previously published TCR beta repertoires from 550 to 700 donors and added high-resolution HLA genotyping to study TCR occurrence patterns. Donor age, sex, ethnicity and CMV serostatus were compiled together with the repertoire data. An earlier analysis of 587 of the donors applied high-throughput TCR beta sequencing to assess whether each TCR beta V gene segment acted as functional or pseudogenic. HLA typing covered class I and class II loci at four-digit resolution. The genetic ancestry cluster associated with self-reported Caucasian donors included about 81% of the roughly 380 genotyped donors. The number of donors typed differed by locus, with roughly 620-630 for A, B, C, DRB1 and DQB1, 522 for DQA1, over 600 for DPA1, and some 450 for DPB1. In addition to the first cohort of approximately 670 subjects, a separate validation cohort of 130 or so different subjects was used. The study was designed to test whether signatures of past pathogen exposure could be identified by cataloging public T cell receptors. Using immunosequencing, the study profiled T cell repertoires from fewer than 700 subjects and related those repertoires to cytomegalovirus serostatus.

The full study reports these points: The authors suggested that the approach could potentially be generalized to other disease states and immunological phenotypes. Some IMGT-functional V segments, including TRBV6-2 and TRBV6-3, could not be distinguished by the 87-base-pair reads and were therefore excluded. Sequencing depth was assumed to be roughly uniform across donors in the presence/absence analyses, though that assumption may not hold. The classifier was reported to diagnose cytomegalovirus status with high specificity and sensitivity in both the original cohort and the validation cohort. Because HLA typing was missing for some donors at each locus, association tests included only the typed subset. In an earlier analysis of some 500 of the donors, most TCR beta V segments were observed in productive rearrangements about 90% or about 30% of the time, broadly matching IMGT annotations. The study gave a list of 150 to 200 TCR beta chains associated with cytomegalovirus. A further reported finding was that TCR beta sequences accurately predicted the HLA-A and HLA-B alleles for most subjects in the first cohort. Assigning TCR associations to individual alleles was difficult when HLA alleles, especially DR and DQ, strongly co-occurred. A later analysis found that HLA-associated TCR beta chains were more clonally expanded and had lower generation probabilities than equally common non-associated chains. Specific HLA alleles were associated with 15,000 to 20,000 TCR beta sequences at a false discovery rate of 0.05 in a later analysis. V-gene and J-gene trimming of TCR beta chains was associated with a missense DCLRE1C variant in a later genetic analysis, and the association was replicated in an independent cohort. In vitro tests confirmed that three of the cytomegalovirus-associated TCR beta chains recognize cytomegalovirus antigens. Correlated functional status among segregating V segments might reflect linkage disequilibrium, but an unknown experimental factor could not be ruled out. In a later analysis, most CMV-associated TCR beta chains were found to appear HLA-restricted, with HLA associations seemingly driven largely by CMV exposure. The sequencing pipeline was judged likely to have produced a cluster of highly shared sequence variants as a technical artifact. In a later analysis, TCR association rates were found to vary across HLA loci, with the most associated TCRs seen for DRB1 alleles and the fewest for HLA-C alleles. In a later analysis, several top co-occurrence clusters were reported to appear linked to parvovirus B19, influenza, CMV and Epstein-Barr virus. In a later genetic analysis, fewer N-insertions in productive TCRs were reported among donors in an Asian-associated ancestry cluster than the 666-donor mean. Because counts were too low, about 18 rarely observed V segments, including chromosome 9 orphons, were excluded from the earlier analysis of a few hundred of the donors. Across donors, most TCR sequences were observed very rarely, whereas some public TCRs were present in many individuals. Only TCR beta chains were sequenced in this cohort, and the absence of alpha or paired-chain data limited detectable features. Immune exposure information for the cohort was limited to CMV serostatus.

The cohort consisted of hundreds of healthy bone marrow donors. At the time of sampling, every cohort member was nominally healthy, though immune exposures that went unrecorded were likely present. The donor was CMV seronegative and belonged to the group of under 400 seronegative cohort members. A peripheral blood sample was collected from each donor, and TCR beta sequencing was performed on peripheral blood mononuclear cells. The Qiagen DNeasy Blood Extraction Kit was used to extract genomic DNA from the blood cell samples. Libraries were made using the immunoSEQ multiplex PCR assay. For the multiplex PCR, a mixture combining 60 forward primers for TCR Vbeta segments and 13 reverse primers for TCR Jbeta segments was used. The CDR3 region of rearranged TCR beta genes was amplified from genomic DNA with a multiplex PCR assay. The Illumina HiSeq System was used to sequence the amplified TCR beta libraries as 87-base-pair reads. In the authors' own workflow: A later analysis tallied 70 million to 100 million unique TCR beta chains across the 600 to 700 repertoires, and about 12 million of those chains were shared by two or more donors. A nearest-neighbor algorithm error-corrected the raw reads and collapsed the reads into unique sequences, merging closely related sequences to remove PCR and sequencing errors. Alignment of CDR3 sequences to IMGT reference sequences was used to assign V, D and J gene segments. For a sequence to be retained, at least a six-nucleotide match to both a V gene segment and a J gene segment was required. A rearrangement was called productive if the CDR3 had no stop codons and remained in frame with V and J, and every other rearrangement was called non-productive. Following IMGT convention, CDR3 was defined as the stretch from the second conserved V-encoded cysteine to the conserved J-encoded phenylalanine. Sequences without an unambiguous match to a single V gene segment were excluded from the earlier analysis of about 600 of the donors. In an earlier analysis of 500 to 750 of the donors, V segments were called functional above 56.7% productive rearrangements and were called segregating when the between-donor standard deviation exceeded 5%. A statistical classification framework was built for diagnosing cytomegalovirus status from the catalog of TCR beta chain sequences. A later analysis assigned V and J genes by comparing TCR nucleotide sequences with IMGT/GENE-DB human TR gene sequences. The TCRdist pipeline was used in a later analysis to assign CDR3 sequences and most-parsimonious VDJ recombination scenarios. In a later analysis, every TCR beta chain was defined by the combination of its CDR3 amino acid sequence and its V-gene family, and reads without a unique V-gene family were dropped. A later analysis removed roughly 590 highly shared, low-generation-probability nucleotide sequences to deal with suspected cross-contamination and a sequencing artifact. A later analysis calculated a clonal expansion index for each public chain from normalized within-repertoire ranks of inferred template counts. In a later analysis, generation probabilities were computed using a VDJ recombination model fitted to out-of-frame rearrangements, and the results were checked against IGoR. In a later analysis, hypergeometric tests were used to score TCR-TCR, TCR-HLA and TCR-CMV co-occurrence, with a repertoire-size bias correction applied to TCR pairs. To estimate false discovery rates, a later analysis permuted the HLA or CMV assignments 20 times. In a later analysis, co-occurring TCRs were grouped using DBSCAN, and TCRdist sequence similarity was added for clustering within HLA-allele-positive subsets. For co-occurrence clustering, repertoires with fewer than 30,000 or more than 120,000 public chains were excluded, along with about five repertoires with anomalous nucleotide sharing. Held by TCRdb, this immuneACCESS table contains in-frame sequences only and omits some clones. Under half of the omission traces to an unresolved V gene where checked; the cause of the rest is unknown. That table supplies the V and J calls and clone size; D and trimming were determined from the DNA. This sample holds approximately 270,000 clones; 80% were observed only once. The ten largest make up 0.3% of the sample.

Concerning this clone: The target of this receptor is not known. Per-base qualities were not stored, and no clone one base away is much larger.

The V and J ends are trimmed by 1 base and 5 bases, leaving 30 bases between them. Taken from the germline V gene (reference sequence), the CDR1 and CDR2 loops are MNHEY and SMNVEV. Including cysteine and phenylalanine, the CDR3 has 20 amino acids. Only the CDR3 part of the read is kept: 60 bases, read in frame from the first base. The chain is made from TRBV27 and TRBJ2-7, with the D segment possibly TRBD1 or TRBD2, each aligning over 9 bases. Sequenced sample: PBMCs. The receptor was derived from a girl under 10 years old in good health and CMV-seronegative. The DNA sequence reads TGTGCCAGCAGTTTATTGGGGACAGGGCTACTTCGCGGGAGGGCCGACGAGCAGTACTTC. Translated, it reads CASSLLGTGLLRGRADEQYF.